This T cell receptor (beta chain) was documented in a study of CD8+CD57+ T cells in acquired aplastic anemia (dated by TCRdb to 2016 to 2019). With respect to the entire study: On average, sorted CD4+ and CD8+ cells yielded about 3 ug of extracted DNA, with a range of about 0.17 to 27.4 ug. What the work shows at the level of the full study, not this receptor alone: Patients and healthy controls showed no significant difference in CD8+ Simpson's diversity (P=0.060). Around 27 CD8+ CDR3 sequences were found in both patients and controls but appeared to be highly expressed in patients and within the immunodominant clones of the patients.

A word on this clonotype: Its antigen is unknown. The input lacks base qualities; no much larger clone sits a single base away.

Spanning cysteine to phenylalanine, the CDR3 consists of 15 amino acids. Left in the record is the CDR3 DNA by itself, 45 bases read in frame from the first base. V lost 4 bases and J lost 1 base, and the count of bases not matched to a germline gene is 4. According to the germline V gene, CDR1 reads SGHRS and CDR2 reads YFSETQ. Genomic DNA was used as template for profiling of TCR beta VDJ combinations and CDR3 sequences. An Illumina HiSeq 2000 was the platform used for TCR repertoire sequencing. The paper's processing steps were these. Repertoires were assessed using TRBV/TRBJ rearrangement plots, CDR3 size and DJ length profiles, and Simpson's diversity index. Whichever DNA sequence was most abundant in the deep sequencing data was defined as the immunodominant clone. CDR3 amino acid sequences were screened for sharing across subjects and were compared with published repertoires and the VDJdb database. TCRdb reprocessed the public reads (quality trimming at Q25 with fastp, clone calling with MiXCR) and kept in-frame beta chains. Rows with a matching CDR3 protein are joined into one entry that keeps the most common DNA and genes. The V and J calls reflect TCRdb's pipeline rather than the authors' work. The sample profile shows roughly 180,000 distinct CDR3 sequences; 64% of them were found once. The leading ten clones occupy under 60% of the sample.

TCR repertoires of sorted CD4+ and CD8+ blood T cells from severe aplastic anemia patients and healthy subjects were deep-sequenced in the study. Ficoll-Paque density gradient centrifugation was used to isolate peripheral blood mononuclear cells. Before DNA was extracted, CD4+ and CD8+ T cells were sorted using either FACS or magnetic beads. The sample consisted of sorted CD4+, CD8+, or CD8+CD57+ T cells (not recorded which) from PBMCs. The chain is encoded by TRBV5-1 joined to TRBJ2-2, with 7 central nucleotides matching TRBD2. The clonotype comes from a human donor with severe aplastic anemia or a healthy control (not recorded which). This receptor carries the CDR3 CASSRGVGNTGELFF. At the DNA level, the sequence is TGCGCCAGCAGCCGGGGGGTAGGGAACACCGGGGAGCTGTTTTTT.